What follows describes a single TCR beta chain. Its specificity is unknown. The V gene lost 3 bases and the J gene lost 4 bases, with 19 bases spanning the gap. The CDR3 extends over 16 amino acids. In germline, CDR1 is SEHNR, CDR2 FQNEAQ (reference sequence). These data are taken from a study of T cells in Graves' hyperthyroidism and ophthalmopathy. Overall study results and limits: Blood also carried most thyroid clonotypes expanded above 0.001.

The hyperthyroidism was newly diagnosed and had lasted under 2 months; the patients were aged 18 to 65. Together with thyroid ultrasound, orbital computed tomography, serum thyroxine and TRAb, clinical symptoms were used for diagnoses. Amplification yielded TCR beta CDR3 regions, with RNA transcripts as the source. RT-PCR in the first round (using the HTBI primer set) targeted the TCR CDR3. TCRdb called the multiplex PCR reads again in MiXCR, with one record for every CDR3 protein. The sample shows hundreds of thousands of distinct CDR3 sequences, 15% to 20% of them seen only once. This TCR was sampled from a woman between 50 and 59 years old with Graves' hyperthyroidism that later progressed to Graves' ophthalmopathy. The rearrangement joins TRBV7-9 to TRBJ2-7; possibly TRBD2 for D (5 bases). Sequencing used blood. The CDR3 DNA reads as TGTGCCAGCAGCTTGACCCGGGGTTCCCGCACGTACGAGCAGTACTTC. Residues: CASSLTRGSRTYEQYF.